This entry lists 27 T cell receptor beta chains sequenced from one sample in a study of long-term antiretroviral therapy in people with HIV. Sequencing relied on immunoSEQ assay v3.0, run at survey level. The data were produced by immunoSEQ multiplex PCR, yet TCRdb's version contains in-frame clones alone and is incomplete. There are tens of thousands of clones in the sample; 93% occur only once, and 10% lies in the top ten. The sequencing here drew on unsorted PBMCs, taken 6.2 years after starting antiretroviral therapy. All receptors come from a man aged 35-49 years with HIV.

The V gene is TRBV20-1, the J gene TRBJ2-1, with D hard to call. This CDR3 is 10 amino acids long. With 3 bases removed from V and 8 bases from J, the gap between germline ends came to 5 bases. Per germline, CDR1 DFQATT and CDR2 SNEGSKA (reference sequence). CDR3 region: CSASSHEQFF. As DNA, the CDR3 is TGCAGTGCTAGCAGCCATGAGCAGTTCTTC.

This chain joins TRBV7-9 and TRBJ2-3, with a possible D match to TRBD2 (7 bases). The V gene's germline CDR1 is SEHNR and CDR2 FQNEAQ (reference sequence). V shed 7 bases and J shed 2 bases, with 19 bases lying between them. CDR3 size: 16 residues. Here the CDR3 DNA reads TGTGCCAGCAACCTAGCGGTGGGGGCGAACACAGATACGCAGTATTTT. Its translation: CASNLAVGANTDTQYF.

The chain has TRBV5-4 and TRBJ2-3; weak D call: TRBD1 (5 bases). Trimming removed 6 bases at V and 0 bases at J, with 14 bases between. The germline V gene encodes CDR1 SGHNT and CDR2 YYREEE (reference sequence). There are 15 residues in the CDR3. The CDR3 coding sequence is TGTGCCAGCACCGATTCAGGGTCTAGCACAGATACGCAGTATTTT. Protein product: CASTDSGSSTDTQYF. Supplemented by reference TRBV5-4 and TRBJ2-3, the full variable domain reads ETGVTQSPTHLIKTRGQQVTLRCSSQSGHNTVSWYQQALGQGPQFIFQYYREEENGRGNFPPRFSGLQFPNYSSELNVNALELDDSALYLCASTDSGSSTDTQYFGPGTRLTVL.

This chain links TRBV6-6 with TRBJ1-5; D remains ambiguous. The CDR3 is made up of 14 amino acids. CDR1 and CDR2 from the germline V gene are MNHNY and SVGAGI (reference sequence). Trimming removed 6 bases at V and 6 bases at J, with 15 bases between. CDR3 sequence: CASRPLSLTQPQHF. The CDR3 coding sequence is TGTGCCAGCAGACCACTCTCCCTGACTCAGCCCCAGCATTTT.

The chain carries TRBV2 and TRBJ2-1; TRBD2 agrees at 13 bases. The CDR3 is made up of 15 amino acids. Germline V gene data show CDR1 as SNHLY and CDR2 as FYNNEI. V gave up 3 bases and J gave up 9 bases; unmatched junction bases: 5. Here the CDR3 reads CASSDWTSGSSEQFF. The CDR3 DNA sequence: TGTGCCAGCAGTGACTGGACTAGCGGGAGCTCTGAGCAGTTCTTC.

A few counts support this clone. This sequence joins TRBV19 and TRBJ2-7, with D perhaps given as TRBD1 or TRBD2 (6 bases each). The CDR3 loop spans 13 amino acids. Trimming took 5 bases from V and 6 from J, leaving 14 bases between them. Germline V CDR1 and CDR2: LNHDA, SQIVND (reference sequence). As DNA, the CDR3 is TGTGCCAGTAGTCACTTGGAGGGGGTCGAGCAGTACTTC. Translated: CASSHLEGVEQYF.

The V gene is TRBV19, the J gene TRBJ2-7, with 7 bases matching TRBD1. CDR3 length equals 14 residues. J lost 0 bases, V lost 8 bases, and 7 bases had no gene match. Germline lookup yields CDR1 LNHDA and CDR2 SQIVND (reference sequence). CDR3 coding DNA: TGTGCCAGTGCAACAGGGGTAGGCTCCTACGAGCAGTACTTC. Amino acids: CASATGVGSYEQYF. Complete variable domain (other parts from reference TRBV19 and TRBJ2-7): DGGITQSPKYLFRKEGQNVTLSCEQNLNHDAMYWYRQDPGQGLRLIYYSQIVNDFQKGDIAEGYSVSREKKESFPLTVTSAQKNPTAFYLCASATGVGSYEQYFGPGTRLTVT.

The V call is TRBV7-8, the J call TRBJ1-2, with a tentative D call TRBD1 (6 bases). Trimming removed 0 bases from V and 0 bases from J, with 14 bases in between. Germline values: CDR1 SGHVS, CDR2 FQNEAQ. The CDR3 contains 17 residues. The CDR3 sequence: CASSLAPGQLSNYGYTF. The CDR3 bases are TGTGCCAGCAGCTTAGCGCCGGGACAACTCTCTAACTATGGCTACACCTTC.

This rearrangement joins TRBV6-1 to TRBJ2-1; D not resolved. Germline CDR1 and CDR2: MNHNS and SASEGT. V was pared by 3 bases and J by 9 bases, with 12 bases between. The CDR3 sequence is 13 residues long. CDR3: CASSDRAVLEQFF. CDR3 DNA sequence: TGTGCCAGCAGTGATAGGGCGGTCCTTGAGCAGTTCTTC.

This clone is a singleton in its sample. V gene TRBV11-2 combines with J gene TRBJ1-3; D may be TRBD1 (5 bases). The CDR3 is 14 residues long. V lost 3 bases to trimming and J lost 4 bases, with 10 bases between them. Germline loops: CDR1 SGHAT, CDR2 FQNNGV. CDR3 amino acids: CASSFQGDGNTIYF. In nucleotides, the CDR3 is TGTGCCAGCAGCTTCCAGGGAGACGGAAACACCATATATTTT.

The chain carries TRBV7-6 and TRBJ1-5; D is unclear. Per germline, CDR1 SGHVS and CDR2 FNYEAQ. CDR3 length equals 13 residues. The V and J ends lost 4 bases and 7 bases respectively, with 11 bases between them. The CDR3 protein is CASSSSGAQPQHF. The DNA for the CDR3 is TGTGCCAGCAGCTCTAGCGGAGCCCAGCCCCAGCATTTT.

The V and J genes are TRBV27 and TRBJ2-1; the D is unclear. With 6 bases removed from V and 3 bases from J, the gap between germline ends came to 6 bases. CDR1 and CDR2 (germline): MNHEY, SMNVEV (reference sequence). The CDR3 covers 12 residues. The CDR3 DNA is TGTGCCAGCAGCCCGAACTACAATGAGCAGTTCTTC. Encoded protein: CASSPNYNEQFF.

The chain recombines TRBV7-2 with TRBJ2-5; D unclear. Trimming stripped 7 bases from V and 5 bases from J, with 11 bases between. Germline CDR1 is SGHTA and CDR2 is FQGNSA. The CDR3 runs to 12 residues. The CDR3 DNA reads TGTGCCAGCACAACTTGGGTGGAGACCCAGTACTTC. This gives the protein CASTTWVETQYF.

For the CDR3, the DNA is TGTGCCAGCAGTTCTGGACTAGCGGGACATTCCTACGAGCAGTACTTC. Its protein product is CASSSGLAGHSYEQYF. This chain joins TRBV6-6 and TRBJ2-7, with 12 positions matching TRBD2. This CDR3 comprises 16 residues. The germline V gene has CDR1 MNHNY and CDR2 SVGAGI (reference sequence). J gave up 1 base and V 4 bases, and 5 bases lay outside the gene matches.

V and J are TRBV7-6 and TRBJ1-2; 7 bases match TRBD1. V trimming: 5 bases; J trimming: 8 bases; junction bases outside the gene matches: 8. Per the germline V gene, CDR1 is SGHVS and CDR2 is FNYEAQ. The CDR3 contains 13 residues. The DNA for the CDR3 is TGTGCCAGCAGCGAACAGACAGGGTTCGGCTACACCTTC. Amino acid sequence: CASSEQTGFGYTF. The full variable domain, completed using reference TRBV7-6 and TRBJ1-2, is GAGVSQSPRYKVTKRGQDVALRCDPISGHVSLYWYRQALGQGPEFLTYFNYEAQQDKSGLPNDRFSAERPEGSISTLTIQRTEQRDSAMYRCASSEQTGFGYTFGSGTRLTVV.

The chain links TRBV7-3 to TRBJ2-1, with 10 bases lining up with TRBD1. The V and J ends lost 3 bases and 7 bases, in that order; junction bases with no gene match: 12. The CDR3 totals 17 residues. The germline V gene has CDR1 SGHTA and CDR2 FQGTGA. The CDR3 reads CASSLTRDRGRLNEQFF. The CDR3 DNA reads TGTGCCAGCAGCTTGACTAGGGACAGGGGCAGATTGAATGAGCAGTTCTTC.

This rearrangement joins TRBV6-6 to TRBJ2-7, with 9 bases identical to TRBD2. Looked up from germline, CDR1 is MNHNY and CDR2 is SVGAGI (reference sequence). This CDR3 is built from 15 residues. J lost 2 bases, V lost 8 bases, and 10 bases had no gene match. This chain's CDR3 is CASQLGLAGPYEQYF. The DNA for the CDR3 is TGTGCCAGCCAATTGGGGCTAGCGGGGCCCTACGAGCAGTACTTC.

Sample share makes this clone medium-sized. The chain uses TRBV18 and TRBJ1-1; D possibly corresponds to TRBD1 (6 bases). This CDR3 has 14 residues. The V end was cut by 3 bases, the J end by 4 bases, with 12 bases between. Germline CDR1 is KGHSH and CDR2 is LQKENI. CDR3 residues: CASSPNAGATEAFF. DNA of the CDR3: TGTGCCAGCTCACCGAACGCGGGGGCCACTGAAGCTTTCTTT.

This clone was detected only once. The chain joins TRBV28 to TRBJ2-2; D is unresolved. Trimming removed 2 bases at V and 8 bases at J, with 6 bases between. The V gene's germline CDR1 is MDHEN and CDR2 SYDVKM. The CDR3 runs 12 residues. The CDR3, as DNA: TGTGCCAGCAGTTTACAAGTAGGGGAGCTGTTTTTT. It specifies CASSLQVGELFF.

The rearrangement links TRBV27 to TRBJ2-7, with TRBD1 matching over 7 bases. The junction had 6 bases not matched to a gene; V was cut back by 3 bases and J by 7 bases. Per the germline V gene, CDR1 is MNHEY and CDR2 is SMNVEV (reference sequence). This CDR3 comprises 13 residues. CDR3 DNA sequence: TGTGCCAGCAGTTTCTCCGACAGGGTTGAGCAGTACTTC. Its translation: CASSFSDRVEQYF.

This chain connects TRBV7-2 to TRBJ2-1; TRBD1 matches at 8 bases. This CDR3 has 14 residues. V was clipped by 4 bases and J by 6 bases; unmatched bases: 5. Germline V gene lookup returns CDR1 SGHTA and CDR2 FQGNSA. In nucleotides, the CDR3 is TGTGCCAGCAGCTCGGGACAGGTCCGCAATGAGCAGTTCTTC. This gives the protein CASSSGQVRNEQFF.

V and J are TRBV6-5 and TRBJ2-1, with TRBD2 identical over 7 bases. V trimming: 4 bases; J trimming: 4 bases; junction bases outside the gene matches: 7. CDR3 size: 15 residues. Germline V gives CDR1 MNHEY, CDR2 SVGAGI. Here the CDR3 DNA reads TGTGCCAGCAGTTCCCGGCGGGGGTCGTACAATGAGCAGTTCTTC. Translated, it gives CASSSRRGSYNEQFF.

The chain links TRBV6-1 to TRBJ2-2; either TRBD1 or TRBD2 may fit D (6 bases each). Trimming removed 4 bases at V and 3 bases at J, with 15 bases between. Germline loops: CDR1 MNHNS, CDR2 SASEGT. The CDR3 is made up of 16 amino acids. The CDR3 protein is CASSGPRGRYTGELFF. The CDR3 DNA is TGTGCCAGCAGTGGGCCACGGGGGCGTTACACCGGGGAGCTGTTTTTT.

The chain carries TRBV29-1 and TRBJ1-2; no reliable D call. The CDR3 is 12 amino acids. Germline CDR1 SQVTM, CDR2 ANQGSEA. Trimming cost V 1 base and J 5 bases, with 8 bases left between them. The CDR3 protein is CSVEGGYYGYTF. DNA of the CDR3: TGCAGCGTTGAAGGGGGTTATTATGGCTACACCTTC.

This rearrangement joins TRBV25-1 to TRBJ2-7; 8 bases align to TRBD2. From germline, CDR1 is MGHDK and CDR2 SYGVNS. The CDR3 extends over 13 amino acids. Trimming took 2 bases from V and 9 from J; bases not matched to a gene: 6. The CDR3 DNA sequence: TGTGCCAGCAGTGAACCATTGAGCGGGAGGCAGTACTTC. This translates into CASSEPLSGRQYF.

The CDR3 region is CASSQPRGSETQYF. The CDR3 DNA reads TGTGCCAGCAGCCAACCGAGGGGTTCAGAGACCCAGTACTTC. The chain couples TRBV6-5 to TRBJ2-5; possibly TRBD1 or TRBD2 for D (5 bases each). The germline V and J ends were trimmed by 6 bases and 4 bases, with 15 bases remaining between them. The germline V gene encodes CDR1 MNHEY and CDR2 SVGAGI. The length of the CDR3 is 14 residues.

This clone was seen a single time. The CDR3 here is CASSLGGKETQYF. The DNA for the CDR3 is TGTGCCAGCAGCTTGGGGGGAAAGGAGACCCAGTACTTC. The chain links TRBV5-6 to TRBJ2-5, with D hard to call. This CDR3 is 13 amino acids long. Germline lookup yields CDR1 SGHDT and CDR2 YYEEEE. Between the trimmed V and J ends, which lost 0 bases and 5 bases, there was a span of 8 bases.